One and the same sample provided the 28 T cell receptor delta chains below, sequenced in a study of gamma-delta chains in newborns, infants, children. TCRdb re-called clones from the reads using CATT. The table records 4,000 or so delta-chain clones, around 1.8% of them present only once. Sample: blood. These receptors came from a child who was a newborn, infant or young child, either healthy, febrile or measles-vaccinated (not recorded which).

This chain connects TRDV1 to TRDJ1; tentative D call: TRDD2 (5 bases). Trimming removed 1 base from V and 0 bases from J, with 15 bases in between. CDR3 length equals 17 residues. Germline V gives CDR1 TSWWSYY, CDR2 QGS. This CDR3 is CALGEPSSPNYTDKLIF. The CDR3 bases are TGTGCTCTTGGGGAACCCTCTTCCCCAAACTACACCGATAAACTCATCTTT.

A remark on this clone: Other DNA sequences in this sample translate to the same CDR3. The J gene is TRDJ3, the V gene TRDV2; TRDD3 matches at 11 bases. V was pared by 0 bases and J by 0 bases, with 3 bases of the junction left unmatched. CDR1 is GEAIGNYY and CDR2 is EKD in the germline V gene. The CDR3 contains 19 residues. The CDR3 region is CACDTGWGIRSWDTRQMFF. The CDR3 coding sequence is TGTGCCTGTGACACCGGGTGGGGGATACGCTCCTGGGACACCCGACAGATGTTTTTC.

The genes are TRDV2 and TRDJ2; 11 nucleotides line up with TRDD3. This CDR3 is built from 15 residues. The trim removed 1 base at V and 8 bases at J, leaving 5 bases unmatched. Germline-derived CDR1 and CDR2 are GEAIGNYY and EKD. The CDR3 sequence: CACDTLGDTSAQLFF. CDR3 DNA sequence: TGTGCCTGTGACACGTTGGGGGATACGAGTGCACAACTCTTCTTT.

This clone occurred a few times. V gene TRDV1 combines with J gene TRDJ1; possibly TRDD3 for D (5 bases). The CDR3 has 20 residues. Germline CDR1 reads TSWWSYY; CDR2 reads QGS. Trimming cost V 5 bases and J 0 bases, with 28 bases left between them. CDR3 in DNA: TGTGCTCTTGGGAACGAGGGAGCGTACTGGTCAGGGGAGTACACCGATAAACTCATCTTT. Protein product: CALGNEGAYWSGEYTDKLIF.

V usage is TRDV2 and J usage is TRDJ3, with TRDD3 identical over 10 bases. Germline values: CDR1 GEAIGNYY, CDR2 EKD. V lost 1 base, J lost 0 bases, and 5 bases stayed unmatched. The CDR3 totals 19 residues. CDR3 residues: CACDTGWGINSWDTRQMFF. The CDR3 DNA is TGTGCCTGTGACACGGGCTGGGGGATAAACTCCTGGGACACCCGACAGATGTTTTTC.

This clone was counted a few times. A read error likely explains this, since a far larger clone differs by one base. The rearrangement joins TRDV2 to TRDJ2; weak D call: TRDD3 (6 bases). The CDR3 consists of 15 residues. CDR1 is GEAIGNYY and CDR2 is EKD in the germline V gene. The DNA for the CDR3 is TGTGCCTGTGACACCGTGGGGGCCTCGGGAGAACAACCCTTCTTT. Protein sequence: CACDTVGASGEQPFF.

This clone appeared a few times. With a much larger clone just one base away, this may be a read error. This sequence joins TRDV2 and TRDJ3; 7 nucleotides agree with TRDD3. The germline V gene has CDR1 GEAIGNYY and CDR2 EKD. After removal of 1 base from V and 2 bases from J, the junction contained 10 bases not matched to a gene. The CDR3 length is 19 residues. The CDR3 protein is CACDTGWGTHPWDTRQMFF. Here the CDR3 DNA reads TGTGCCTGTGACACGGGGTGGGGGACCCACCCCTGGGACACCCGACAGATGTTTTTC.

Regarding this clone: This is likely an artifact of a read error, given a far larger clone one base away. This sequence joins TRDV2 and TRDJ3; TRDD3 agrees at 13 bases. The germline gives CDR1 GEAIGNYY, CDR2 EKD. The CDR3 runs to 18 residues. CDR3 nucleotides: TGTGCCTGTGTACTGGGGGATACGAGCTCCCGGGACACCCGACAGATGTTTTTC. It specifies CACVLGDTSSRDTRQMFF.

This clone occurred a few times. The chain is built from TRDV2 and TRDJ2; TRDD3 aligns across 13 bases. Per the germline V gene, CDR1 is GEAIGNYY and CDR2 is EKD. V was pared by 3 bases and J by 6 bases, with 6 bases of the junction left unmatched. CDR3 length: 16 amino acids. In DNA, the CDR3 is TGTGCCTGTGACGTACTGGGGGATACGAAGTCAGCACAACTCTTCTTT. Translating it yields CACDVLGDTKSAQLFF.

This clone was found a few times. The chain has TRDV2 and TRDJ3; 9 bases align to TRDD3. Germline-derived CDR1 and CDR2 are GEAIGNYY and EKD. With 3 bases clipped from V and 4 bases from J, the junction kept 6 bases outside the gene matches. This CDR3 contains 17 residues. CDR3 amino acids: CACDPLGDSWDTRQMFF. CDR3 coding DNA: TGTGCCTGTGACCCTCTGGGGGATTCGTGGGACACCCGACAGATGTTTTTC.

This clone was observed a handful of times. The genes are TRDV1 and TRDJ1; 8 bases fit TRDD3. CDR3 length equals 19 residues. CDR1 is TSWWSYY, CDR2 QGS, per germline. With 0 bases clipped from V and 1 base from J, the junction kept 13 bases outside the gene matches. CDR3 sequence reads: CALGELSGIWGTPTDKLIF. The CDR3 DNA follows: TGTGCTCTTGGGGAACTCTCGGGTATCTGGGGGACGCCCACCGATAAACTCATCTTT.

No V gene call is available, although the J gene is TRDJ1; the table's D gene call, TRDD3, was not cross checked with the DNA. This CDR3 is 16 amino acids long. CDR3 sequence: CACDTVGARYTDKLIF. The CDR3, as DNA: TGTGCCTGTGACACCGTCGGGGCCCGGTACACCGATAAACTCATCTTT.

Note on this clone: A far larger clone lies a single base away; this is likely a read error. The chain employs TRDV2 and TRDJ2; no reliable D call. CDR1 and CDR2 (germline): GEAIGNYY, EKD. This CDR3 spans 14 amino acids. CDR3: CACGTPSRAAHLFF. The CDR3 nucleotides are TGTGCCTGTGGCACTCCCTCCCGGGCAGCACATCTCTTCTTT.

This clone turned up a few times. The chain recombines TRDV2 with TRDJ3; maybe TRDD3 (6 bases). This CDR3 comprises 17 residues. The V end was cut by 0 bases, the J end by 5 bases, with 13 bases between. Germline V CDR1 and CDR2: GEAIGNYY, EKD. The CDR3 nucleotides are TGTGCCTGTGACACCGCGATTGGGGGCAGGGACACCCGACAGATGTTTTTC. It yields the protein CACDTAIGGRDTRQMFF.

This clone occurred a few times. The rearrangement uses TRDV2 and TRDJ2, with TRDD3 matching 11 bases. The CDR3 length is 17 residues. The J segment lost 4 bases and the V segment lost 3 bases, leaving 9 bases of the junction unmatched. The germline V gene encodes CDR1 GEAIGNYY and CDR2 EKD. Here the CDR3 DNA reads TGTGCCTGTGACCCTGTGGGGGATACGCGGAAGACAGCACAACTCTTCTTT. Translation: CACDPVGDTRKTAQLFF.

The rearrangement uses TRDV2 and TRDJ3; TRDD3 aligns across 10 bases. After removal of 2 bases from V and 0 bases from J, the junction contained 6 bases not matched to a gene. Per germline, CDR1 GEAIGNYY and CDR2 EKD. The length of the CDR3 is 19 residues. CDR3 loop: CACDILGDGRSWDTRQMFF. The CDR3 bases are TGTGCCTGTGACATACTGGGGGATGGCCGCTCCTGGGACACCCGACAGATGTTTTTC.

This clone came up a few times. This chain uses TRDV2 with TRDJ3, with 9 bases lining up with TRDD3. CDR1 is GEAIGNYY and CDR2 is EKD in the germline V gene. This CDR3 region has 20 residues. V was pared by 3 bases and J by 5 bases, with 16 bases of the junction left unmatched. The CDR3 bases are TGTGCCTGTGACCCCATCGTACTGGGGGACCCCAAGAGGGACACCCGACAGATGTTTTTC. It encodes CACDPIVLGDPKRDTRQMFF.

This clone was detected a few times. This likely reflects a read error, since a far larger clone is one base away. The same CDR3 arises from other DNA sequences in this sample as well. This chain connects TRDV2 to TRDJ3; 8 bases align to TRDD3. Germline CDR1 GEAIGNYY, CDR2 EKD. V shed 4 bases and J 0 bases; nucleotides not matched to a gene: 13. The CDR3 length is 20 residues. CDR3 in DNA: TGTGCCTGTGATACTGGGGGGTACGCCGAGGGCTCCTGGGACACCCGACAGATGTTTTTC. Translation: CACDTGGYAEGSWDTRQMFF.

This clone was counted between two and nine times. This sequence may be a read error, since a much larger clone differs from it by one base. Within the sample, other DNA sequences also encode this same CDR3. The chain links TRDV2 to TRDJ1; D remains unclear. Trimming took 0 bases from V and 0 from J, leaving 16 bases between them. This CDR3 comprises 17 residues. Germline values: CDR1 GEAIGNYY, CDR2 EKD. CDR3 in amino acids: CACDTVEGDRYTDKLIF. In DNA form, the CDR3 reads TGTGCCTGTGACACCGTTGAGGGAGACCGGTACACCGATAAACTCATCTTT.

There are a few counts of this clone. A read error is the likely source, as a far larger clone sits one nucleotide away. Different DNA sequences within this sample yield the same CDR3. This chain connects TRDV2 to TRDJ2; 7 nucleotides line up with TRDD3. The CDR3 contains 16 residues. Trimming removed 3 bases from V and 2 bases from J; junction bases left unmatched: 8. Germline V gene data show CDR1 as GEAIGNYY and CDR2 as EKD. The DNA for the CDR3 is TGTGCCTGTGACCCGGAGGGATACAGCTTGACAGCACAACTCTTCTTT. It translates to CACDPEGYSLTAQLFF.

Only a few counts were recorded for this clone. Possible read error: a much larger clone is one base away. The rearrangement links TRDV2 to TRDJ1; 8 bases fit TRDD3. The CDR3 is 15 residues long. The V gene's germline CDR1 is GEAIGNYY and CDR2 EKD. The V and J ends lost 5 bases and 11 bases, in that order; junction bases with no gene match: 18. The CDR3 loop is CACGYVLGAPQELIF. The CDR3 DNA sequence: TGTGCCTGTGGCTACGTACTGGGGGCCCCTCAAGAGCTCATCTTT.

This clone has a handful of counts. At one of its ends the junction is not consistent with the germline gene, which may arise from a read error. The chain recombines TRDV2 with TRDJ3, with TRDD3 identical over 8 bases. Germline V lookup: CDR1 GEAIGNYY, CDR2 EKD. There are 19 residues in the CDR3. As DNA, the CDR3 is TGTGCCTGTGACACCTGGGGGATTTCCAGATCCTGGGACGCCCGACAGATGTTTTTC. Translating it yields CACDTWGISRSWDARQMFF.

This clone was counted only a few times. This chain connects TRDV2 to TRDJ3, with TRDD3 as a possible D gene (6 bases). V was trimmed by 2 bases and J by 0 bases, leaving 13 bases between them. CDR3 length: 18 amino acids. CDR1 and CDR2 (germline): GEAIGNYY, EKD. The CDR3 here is CACDKLTGHSWDTRQMFF. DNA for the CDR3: TGTGCCTGTGACAAGCTGACTGGGCACTCCTGGGACACCCGACAGATGTTTTTC.

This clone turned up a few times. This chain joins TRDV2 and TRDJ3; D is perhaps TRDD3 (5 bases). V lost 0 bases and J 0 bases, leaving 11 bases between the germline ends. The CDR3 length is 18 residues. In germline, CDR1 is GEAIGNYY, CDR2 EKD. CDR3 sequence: CACDTVSTGSWDTRQMFF. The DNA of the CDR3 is TGTGCCTGTGACACCGTCTCGACTGGCTCCTGGGACACCCGACAGATGTTTTTC.

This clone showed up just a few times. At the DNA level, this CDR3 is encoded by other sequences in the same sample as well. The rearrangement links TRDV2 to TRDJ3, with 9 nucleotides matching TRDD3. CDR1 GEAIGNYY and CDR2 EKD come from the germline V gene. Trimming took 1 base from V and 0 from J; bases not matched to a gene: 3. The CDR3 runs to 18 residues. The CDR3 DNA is TGTGCCTGTGACACGCTGGGGATACGCTCCTGGGACACCCGACAGATGTTTTTC. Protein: CACDTLGIRSWDTRQMFF.

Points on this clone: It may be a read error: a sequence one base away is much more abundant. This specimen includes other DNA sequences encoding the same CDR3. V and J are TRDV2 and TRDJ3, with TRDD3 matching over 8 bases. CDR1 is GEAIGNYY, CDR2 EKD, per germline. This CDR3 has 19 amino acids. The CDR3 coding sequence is TGTGCCTGCGACACCGTACTGGGGGCCGCCTCCTGGGACACCCGACAGATGTTTTTC. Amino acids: CACDTVLGAASWDTRQMFF.

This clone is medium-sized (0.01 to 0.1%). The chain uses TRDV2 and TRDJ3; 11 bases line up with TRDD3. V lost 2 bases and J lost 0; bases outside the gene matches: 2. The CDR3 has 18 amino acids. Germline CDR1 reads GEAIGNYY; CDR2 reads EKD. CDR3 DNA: TGTGCCTGTGACATACTGGGGGATAGCTCCTGGGACACCCGACAGATGTTTTTC. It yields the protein CACDILGDSSWDTRQMFF.

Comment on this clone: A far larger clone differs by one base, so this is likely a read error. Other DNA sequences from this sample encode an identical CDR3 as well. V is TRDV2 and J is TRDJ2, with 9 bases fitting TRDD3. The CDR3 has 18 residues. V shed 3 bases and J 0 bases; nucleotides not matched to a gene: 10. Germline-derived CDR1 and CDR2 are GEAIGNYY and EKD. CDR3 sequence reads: CACDPLLGDTALTAQLFF. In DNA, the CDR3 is TGTGCCTGTGACCCCCTACTGGGGGACACTGCTTTGACAGCACAACTCTTCTTT.